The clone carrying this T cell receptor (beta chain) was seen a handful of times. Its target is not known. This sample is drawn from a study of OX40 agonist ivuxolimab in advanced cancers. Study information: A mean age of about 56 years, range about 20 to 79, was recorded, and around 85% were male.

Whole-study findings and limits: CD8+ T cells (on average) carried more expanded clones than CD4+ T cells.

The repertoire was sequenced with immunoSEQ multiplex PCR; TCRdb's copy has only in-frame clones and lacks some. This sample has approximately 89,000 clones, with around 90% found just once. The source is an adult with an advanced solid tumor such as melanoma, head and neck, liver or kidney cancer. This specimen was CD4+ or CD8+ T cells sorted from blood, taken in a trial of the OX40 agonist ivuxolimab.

This chain's CDR3 is CASSIRSRGGSPEAFF. CDR3 bases: TGTGCCAGTAGTATTCGGAGCCGGGGAGGGAGCCCTGAAGCTTTCTTT. This chain links TRBV19 with TRBJ1-1; D gene unclear. The V end was cut by 3 bases, the J end by 6 bases, with 20 bases between. Germline-derived CDR1 and CDR2 are LNHDA and SQIVND (reference sequence). The CDR3 length is 16 residues.